Listed below are T cell receptor beta chains from one sample, sequenced in a study of Graves' ophthalmopathy and Graves' hyperthyroidism. TCRdb fed the multiplex PCR reads into MiXCR, producing one record per CDR3 protein. The sample records some 210,000 distinct CDR3 sequences, less than 30% being singletons. The sequenced sample consisted of peripheral blood. These TCRs come from a man aged 45-65 years with Graves' ophthalmopathy. Each CDR3 is given without its conserved first and last residue. The order of the fields is V gene, J gene, CDR3 protein.

TRBV12-3/TRBV12-4,TRBJ2-7,ASSFQRSEQY
TRBV11-2,TRBJ1-6,ASSLPGARDSPLH
TRBV29-1,TRBJ2-2,SVEGGGGYTGELF
TRBV18,TRBJ2-5,ASSPRASRQETQY
TRBV6-5,TRBJ2-5,ASSYYDETQY
TRBV28,TRBJ1-5,ASSTAYSNQPQH
TRBV27,TRBJ1-5,ASSRTAYNQPQH
TRBV7-2,TRBJ1-5,ASSLRPDPLQPQH
TRBV6-2/TRBV6-3,TRBJ2-7,ASSYSSGGAYEQY
TRBV5-6,TRBJ2-2,ASSRRETGELF
TRBV29-1,TRBJ1-1,SVLRPFRLSGSNTEAF
TRBV12-3/TRBV12-4,TRBJ1-1,ASSFGGAMNTEAF
TRBV12-3/TRBV12-4,TRBJ2-2,ASTSIGYSTGELF
TRBV7-9,TRBJ1-1,ASSLRVRGAMNTEAF
TRBV2,TRBJ2-5,ASRRTGSNQETQY
TRBV28,TRBJ2-7,ASLQRQAYEQY
TRBV27,TRBJ1-2,ASSLGGFVGYT
TRBV20-1,TRBJ2-2,SAARDGNTGELF
TRBV6-2/TRBV6-3,TRBJ1-3,ASSYSRRRSGGGNTIY
TRBV20-1,TRBJ1-5,SARDGNRVNQPQH
TRBV15,TRBJ1-2,ATSRSDGRGYT
TRBV28,TRBJ1-1,ASSRLPNTEAF
TRBV7-9,TRBJ1-2,ASSLFPTYGYT
TRBV12-3/TRBV12-4,TRBJ2-7,ASSQKTSGPSREQY
TRBV6-2/TRBV6-3,TRBJ2-7,ASSYRDRGWEQY
TRBV20-1,TRBJ2-5,RSSWQETQY
TRBV30,TRBJ2-4,AWSVAGDIQY
TRBV12-3/TRBV12-4,TRBJ2-5,ASSLAQRGQETQY
TRBV20-1,TRBJ2-5,SARDGRRGLETQY
TRBV2,TRBJ2-7,ASSPEDIYEQY
TRBV12-3/TRBV12-4,TRBJ1-5,ASSSRQGGSQPQH
TRBV29-1,TRBJ2-7,SVELTRGSSYEQY
TRBV12-3/TRBV12-4,TRBJ1-3,ASSPGHHSSTIY
TRBV28,TRBJ1-2,ASSQLRLRRVSGYT
TRBV2,TRBJ2-5,ASREGQLNQETQY
TRBV28,TRBJ2-7,ASTLRTSSYEQY
TRBV11-2,TRBJ2-3,ASSFFRDRITDTQY
TRBV5-1,TRBJ1-1,ASSRQTGTFRVNTEAF
TRBV30,TRBJ1-5,AWSRRADQPHH